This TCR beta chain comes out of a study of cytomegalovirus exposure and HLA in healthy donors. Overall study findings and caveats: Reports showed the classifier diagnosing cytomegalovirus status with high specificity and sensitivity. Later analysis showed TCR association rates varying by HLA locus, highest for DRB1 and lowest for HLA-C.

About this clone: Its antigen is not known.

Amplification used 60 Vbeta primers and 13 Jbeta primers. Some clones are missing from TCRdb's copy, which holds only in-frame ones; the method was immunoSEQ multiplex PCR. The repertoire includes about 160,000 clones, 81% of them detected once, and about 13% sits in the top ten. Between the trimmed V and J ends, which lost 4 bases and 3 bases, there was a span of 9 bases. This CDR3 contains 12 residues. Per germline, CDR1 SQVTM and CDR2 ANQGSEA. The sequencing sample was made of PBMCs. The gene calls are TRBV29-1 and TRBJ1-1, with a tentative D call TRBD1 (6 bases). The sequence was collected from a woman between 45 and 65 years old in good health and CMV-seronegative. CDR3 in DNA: TGCAGCGTTGCGGGGGGCTACACTGAAGCTTTCTTT. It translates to CSVAGGYTEAFF. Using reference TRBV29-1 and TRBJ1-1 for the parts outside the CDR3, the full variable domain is SAVISQKPSRDICQRGTSLTIQCQVDSQVTMMFWYRQQPGQSLTLIATANQGSEATYESGFVIDKFPISRPNLTFSTLTVSNMSPEDSSIYLCSVAGGYTEAFFGQGTRLTVV.